This TCR beta chain was obtained from a study of CD8 T cells in ankylosing spondylitis. Each TCR beta library was made by quantitative 5'-RACE that incorporated molecular barcodes. TCRdb re-derived calls from the 5' RACE reads in MiXCR, one entry per CDR3 protein. The table lists 150,000 to 200,000 distinct CDR3 sequences, 11% of them singletons. This clonotype was detected ten times or more. Its antigen is unidentified. Germline V gives CDR1 SGHRS, CDR2 YFSETQ. V was trimmed by 0 bases and J by 0 bases, leaving 9 bases between them. CDR3 size: 15 residues. Notes on the study in general: A TCR beta motif of seven or eight highly homologous variants appeared characteristic of ankylosing spondylitis blood.

This chain uses TRBV5-1 with TRBJ1-1; TRBD1 is a possible D gene (5 bases). This receptor was taken from a male donor with ankylosing spondylitis or in good health (not recorded which). Sequencing used blood, either unsorted or a sorted T cell fraction (not recorded which). For the CDR3, the DNA is TGCGCCAGCAGCTTGGAAGGGGCCTTGAACACTGAAGCTTTCTTT. This sequence encodes CASSLEGALNTEAFF.